This T cell receptor (beta chain) was recovered during a study of T-cell memory formation after mild COVID-19. In the study overall: TCR clusters were mostly confined to one donor each.

On this clonotype itself: What it binds is unknown.

Overall study findings and caveats: Within pre-infection memory, some responding clones were found, suggesting cross-reactive memory joined. Mainly in CM and EM were contracting CD4+ clones; CD8+ were in EMRA.

Sample barcodes and UMIs were carried by the TCR alpha and TCR beta cDNA libraries that 5'RACE generated with constant-segment primers. TCRdb itself ran the 5' RACE reads through MiXCR, one entry per CDR3 protein. Of approximately 570,000 distinct CDR3 sequences in the sample, roughly 18% were seen once. The source of this sequence is an adult woman who had mild COVID-19 (a few samples of this study predate the infection). Cell type and time point are not known. Sequencing was done on a sample of PBMCs or a T cell subset sorted from them (not recorded which).

Here the CDR3 DNA reads TGTGCCAGCAGCTCAGGGGGTATTCAGCCCCAGCATTTT. This gives the protein CASSSGGIQPQHF. The rearrangement links TRBV7-9 to TRBJ1-5, with 7 bases aligning to TRBD1. Unmatched junction bases numbered 3, after V lost 4 bases and J lost 6 bases. CDR1 SEHNR and CDR2 FQNEAQ come from the germline V gene (reference sequence). CDR3 length: 13 residues.